A single sample gave rise to the 10 T cell receptor beta chains below, sequenced in a study of CD8 T cells in Susac syndrome (dated by TCRdb to about 2019). Receptor amplification or capture employed the immunoSEQ multiplex PCR assay. RNA was extracted using the RNeasy kit, and roughly 0.5 to 1 microgram was reverse transcribed with random hexamers. Clones were called with MiXCR by TCRdb after fastp trimmed the public reads at Q25, and only in-frame beta chains were retained. Rows with a matching CDR3 protein are joined into one entry that keeps the most common DNA and genes. In this sample the table shows roughly 200,000 distinct CDR3 sequences, roughly 94% of which occur a single time. The top ten clonotypes cover approximately 0.081% of the sample. The specimen was CD4+ T cells from PBMCs. The receptors were gathered from a human donor with multiple sclerosis.

This clonotype appeared a single time. This chain uses TRBV20-1 with TRBJ2-7; D not certain. Per germline, CDR1 DFQATT and CDR2 SNEGSKA (reference sequence). V lost 7 bases and J 0 bases, leaving 10 bases between the germline ends. This CDR3 has 12 amino acids. Here the CDR3 DNA reads TGCAGTGAAAAAGGAAGCTCCTACGAGCAGTACGTC. The encoded protein is CSEKGSSYEQYV.

This chain connects TRBV29-1 to TRBJ2-5, with 12 bases matching TRBD2. V gave up 7 bases and J gave up 2 bases; unmatched junction bases: 8. This CDR3 contains 15 residues. Germline CDR1 and CDR2: SQVTM and ANQGSEA. Here the CDR3 reads CSGLTSGGYQETQYF. CDR3 bases: TGCAGCGGACTGACTAGCGGGGGATATCAAGAGACCCAGTACTTC.

The chain joins TRBV29-1 to TRBJ1-1; D unclear. The germline V gene has CDR1 SQVTM and CDR2 ANQGSEA. With 2 bases removed from V and 0 bases from J, the gap between germline ends came to 10 bases. CDR3 length: 14 amino acids. The CDR3 DNA follows: TGCAGCGTTGAACCGGCGGGGTTGAACACTGAAGCTTTCTTT. Translated: CSVEPAGLNTEAFF. The whole variable domain, filled in from reference TRBV29-1 and TRBJ1-1, reads SAVISQKPSRDICQRGTSLTIQCQVDSQVTMMFWYRQQPGQSLTLIATANQGSEATYESGFVIDKFPISRPNLTFSTLTVSNMSPEDSSIYLCSVEPAGLNTEAFFGQGTRLTVV.

This sequence joins TRBV18 and TRBJ2-7; no clear D gene. Between the trimmed V and J ends, which lost 0 bases and 1 base, there was a span of 7 bases. Germline V gene data show CDR1 as KGHSH and CDR2 as LQKENI. There are 14 residues in the CDR3. The CDR3 reads CASSPPDGSYEQYF. DNA for the CDR3: TGTGCCAGCTCACCACCTGACGGATCCTACGAGCAGTACTTC.

The J gene is TRBJ2-7, the V gene TRBV4-1, with no clear D. Germline CDR1 and CDR2: MGHRA and YSYEKL. The length of the CDR3 is 13 residues. Trimming pared 0 bases from V and 3 bases from J, leaving 6 bases between. The CDR3 region is CASSQEPRYEQYF. CDR3 bases: TGCGCCAGCAGCCAAGAACCCCGCTACGAGCAGTACTTC.

This clonotype was seen a single time. The rearrangement links TRBV7-8 to TRBJ1-1; the D is unclear. Germline CDR1 is SGHVS and CDR2 is FQNEAQ. The V and J ends lost 5 bases and 3 bases respectively, with 10 bases between them. The CDR3 extends over 13 amino acids. This chain's CDR3 is CASSPSFDTEAFF. The DNA for the CDR3 is TGTGCCAGCAGCCCTTCCTTCGACACTGAAGCTTTCTTT.

The chain carries TRBV30 and TRBJ1-1, with D unclear. The CDR3 length is 12 residues. Trimming left V 2 bases short and J 3 bases short, with 7 bases between. Germline CDR1 reads GTSNPN; CDR2 reads SVGIG (reference sequence). In nucleotides, the CDR3 is TGTGCCTGGAGTCAGAGTTACACTGAAGCTTTCTTT. Translated: CAWSQSYTEAFF.

The chain couples TRBV3-1 to TRBJ2-4; no firm D call. Germline loops: CDR1 LGHDT, CDR2 YNNKEL (reference sequence). This CDR3 comprises 16 residues. V was pared by 2 bases and J by 2 bases, with 13 bases between. The CDR3 nucleotides are TGTGCCAGCAGCCAACGAGTGTCAGACACCAAAAACATTCAGTACTTC. Encoded protein: CASSQRVSDTKNIQYF.

This clonotype was observed a few times. This chain connects TRBV4-2 to TRBJ2-3, with D possibly matching TRBD1 (6 bases). CDR1 LGHNA and CDR2 YNFKEQ come from the germline V gene. The V and J ends lost 3 bases and 5 bases respectively, with 9 bases between them. This CDR3 is built from 13 residues. The CDR3 region is CASSHQQGDTQYF. The CDR3 region has the DNA TGTGCCAGCAGCCACCAACAGGGAGATACGCAGTATTTT.

The chain carries TRBV2 and TRBJ2-7; unclear D gene. V was shortened by 2 bases and J by 3 bases, with 11 bases between the two germline ends. The CDR3 consists of 14 residues. Per germline, CDR1 SNHLY and CDR2 FYNNEI. CDR3 in amino acids: CASSEMGSHYEQYF. CDR3 nucleotides: TGTGCCAGCAGTGAAATGGGCAGCCACTACGAGCAGTACTTC.